The 23 T cell receptor beta chains presented below share a single source sample, sequenced in a study of T cell changes during pregnancy in multiple sclerosis. The method was immunoSEQ multiplex PCR; TCRdb's version includes in-frame clones alone and lacks a portion of them. This sample has more than 35,000 clones, with around 90% found just once. Source: CD4+ T cells from peripheral blood mononuclear cells, taken in the third trimester of pregnancy. These receptors originate from a female donor in good health, enrolled as a control in a pregnancy study.

The rearrangement uses TRBV28 and TRBJ2-7; the match to TRBD2 covers 14 bases. Trimming took 1 base from V and 6 from J; bases not matched to a gene: 17. The CDR3 totals 20 residues. Germline V gene lookup returns CDR1 MDHEN and CDR2 SYDVKM. CDR3 nucleotide sequence: TGTGCCAGCAGTTTATCCATGGGACTAGCGGGAGTAAGGTCGTCGGGCGAGCAGTACTTC. Its protein is CASSLSMGLAGVRSSGEQYF.

This clone was seen a handful of times. This chain uses TRBV6-5 with TRBJ1-6, with D hard to call. This CDR3 has 15 amino acids. CDR1 is MNHEY and CDR2 is SVGAGI in the germline V gene. V was clipped by 11 bases and J by 10 bases, with 24 bases between them. As DNA, the CDR3 is TGTGCCCGGGAGCGGGCCAGAGTCAGGAGCTCACCCCTCCACTTT. The encoded protein is CARERARVRSSPLHF.

The chain employs TRBV4-3 and TRBJ2-3; 7 bases match TRBD1. CDR3 length equals 17 residues. Germline V gene lookup returns CDR1 LGHNA and CDR2 YSLEER. Losses at the gene ends were 1 base for V and 0 bases for J; bases not matched to a gene: 7. DNA of the CDR3: TGCGCCAGCAGCCAAGGCCATCCGACAGGGAGCACAGATACGCAGTATTTT. Amino acids: CASSQGHPTGSTDTQYF.

Of note for this clone: An end of the junction differs from the germline gene, which may be a read error. Written as DNA, the CDR3 is TGTGCTAGCAGCTTTGAGGCCGAACTCTACGAGCAGTACTTC. As protein: CASSFEAELYEQYF. The chain recombines TRBV7-7 with TRBJ2-7; D remains ambiguous. Looked up from germline, CDR1 is SSHAT and CDR2 is FNYEAQ (reference sequence). There are 14 residues in the CDR3.

This rearrangement joins TRBV18 to TRBJ1-2, with TRBD1 matching 7 bases. V shed 6 bases, J shed 5 bases, and the junction held 12 bases outside the gene matches. Germline V lookup: CDR1 KGHSH, CDR2 LQKENI. The CDR3 loop spans 15 amino acids. The CDR3 loop is CASSQSGTDTYGYTF. CDR3 nucleotides: TGTGCCAGCTCGCAGTCCGGGACAGACACTTATGGCTACACCTTC. The full variable domain, completed using reference TRBV18 and TRBJ1-2, is NAGVMQNPRHLVRRRGQEARLRCSPMKGHSHVYWYRQLPEEGLKFMVYLQKENIIDESGMPKERFSAEFPKEGPSILRIQQVVRGDSAAYFCASSQSGTDTYGYTFGSGTRLTVV.

This sequence joins TRBV11-2 and TRBJ2-7; TRBD2 matches 9 bases. Germline loops: CDR1 SGHAT, CDR2 FQNNGV. The CDR3 covers 17 residues. V was pared by 1 base and J by 2 bases, with 9 bases of the junction left unmatched. CDR3 DNA sequence: TGTGCCAGCAGCTTAGGCCTAGCGGGATCGTCGACCTACGAGCAGTACTTC. This gives the protein CASSLGLAGSSTYEQYF.

The V call is TRBV5-1, the J call TRBJ2-2; 8 bases are shared with TRBD2. Germline loops: CDR1 SGHRS, CDR2 YFSETQ. The CDR3 covers 16 residues. J gave up 0 bases and V 2 bases, and 3 bases lay outside the gene matches. The chain's CDR3 is CASSFLAGSNTGELFF. DNA for the CDR3: TGCGCCAGCAGCTTCTTAGCGGGGTCGAACACCGGGGAGCTGTTTTTT.

The chain is built from TRBV30 and TRBJ2-7, with a weak D call TRBD1 (6 bases). The CDR3 contains 11 residues. Germline CDR1 is GTSNPN and CDR2 is SVGIG (reference sequence). V lost 5 bases, J lost 3 bases, and 8 bases lay in between. The CDR3 is CAWLTGYEQYF. The DNA of the CDR3 is TGTGCCTGGTTGACAGGCTACGAGCAGTACTTC.

The rearrangement uses TRBV30 and TRBJ1-5, with D possibly matching TRBD1 (6 bases). The CDR3 runs 13 residues. V lost 6 bases, J lost 7 bases, and 16 bases lay in between. Germline CDR1 GTSNPN, CDR2 SVGIG (reference sequence). This chain's CDR3 is CACGRGGPQPQHF. DNA of the CDR3: TGTGCCTGCGGGAGGGGGGGACCGCAGCCCCAGCATTTT.

J is TRBJ2-7 and V is TRBV11-2, with 8 bases fitting TRBD2. Germline trimming cut 5 bases from V and 5 bases from J; bases unmatched to any gene: 5. Germline V gene lookup returns CDR1 SGHAT and CDR2 FQNNGV. This CDR3 has 13 amino acids. CDR3 coding DNA: TGTGCCAGCAGCCAGGGACTAGTGAACGAGCAGTACTTC. Translating it yields CASSQGLVNEQYF.

This clone was counted between two and nine times. The rearrangement joins TRBV6-6 to TRBJ2-1, with unresolved D. The CDR3 runs 14 residues. Germline loops: CDR1 MNHNY, CDR2 SVGAGI (reference sequence). V lost 2 bases and J 7 bases, leaving 12 bases between the germline ends. This CDR3 reads CASSYPFRRNEQFF. As DNA, the CDR3 is TGTGCCAGCAGTTACCCTTTCCGCCGGAATGAGCAGTTCTTC.

The rearrangement links TRBV6-1 to TRBJ1-5; D unclear. The V end lost 6 bases, the J end lost 0 bases, and 9 bases lay between the germline ends. Germline CDR1 MNHNS, CDR2 SASEGT. The CDR3 is 14 amino acids. The CDR3 sequence: CASRVRDSNQPQHF. The CDR3, as DNA: TGTGCCAGCAGAGTACGGGATAGCAATCAGCCCCAGCATTTT.

V and J are TRBV11-3 and TRBJ2-3; 8 bases line up with TRBD2. From germline, CDR1 is SGHNT and CDR2 YENEEA. The CDR3 is 15 residues long. The trim removed 2 bases at V and 5 bases at J, leaving 6 bases unmatched. CDR3 DNA: TGTGCCAGCAGCTTATCTAGCGGGCAGGGAGATACGCAGTATTTT. Amino acid sequence: CASSLSSGQGDTQYF.

V gene TRBV28 combines with J gene TRBJ1-3; 7 bases match TRBD1. The CDR3 has 15 residues. Germline loops: CDR1 MDHEN, CDR2 SYDVKM. V shed 2 bases, J shed 4 bases, and the junction held 5 bases outside the gene matches. The CDR3 loop is CASSLGDRRGNTIYF. The CDR3 region has the DNA TGTGCCAGCAGTTTAGGGGACAGACGAGGAAACACCATATATTTT.

The rearrangement links TRBV29-1 to TRBJ1-4; 7 bases fit TRBD1. CDR1 is SQVTM and CDR2 is ANQGSEA in the germline V gene. The CDR3 runs to 15 residues. V lost 6 bases and J lost 4; bases outside the gene matches: 11. The CDR3 sequence: CSVAGGTDFNEKLFF. CDR3 in DNA: TGCAGCGTAGCCGGAGGGACAGACTTTAATGAAAAACTGTTTTTT.

The chain has TRBV30 and TRBJ1-5; a possible D gene is TRBD1 (6 bases). V lost 0 bases and J lost 6, with 12 bases in between. The CDR3 consists of 14 residues. The germline gives CDR1 GTSNPN, CDR2 SVGIG (reference sequence). The CDR3: CAWSVTGTVQPQHF. The CDR3 DNA reads as TGTGCCTGGAGTGTTACAGGGACGGTTCAGCCCCAGCATTTT. Using reference TRBV30 and TRBJ1-5 for the parts outside the CDR3, the full variable domain is SQTIHQWPATLVQPVGSPLSLECTVEGTSNPNLYWYRQAAGRGLQLLFYSVGIGQISSEVPQNLSASRPQDRQFILSSKKLLLSDSGFYLCAWSVTGTVQPQHFGDGTRLSIL.

This rearrangement joins TRBV29-1 to TRBJ1-1; TRBD1 agrees at 9 bases. Germline loops: CDR1 SQVTM, CDR2 ANQGSEA. The CDR3 consists of 12 residues. V lost 6 bases, J lost 4 bases, and 3 bases stayed unmatched. This CDR3 reads CSVETGGTEAFF. In nucleotides, the CDR3 is TGCAGCGTGGAGACAGGGGGCACTGAAGCTTTCTTT.

The rearrangement links TRBV7-2 to TRBJ1-6; D not resolved. Germline values: CDR1 SGHTA, CDR2 FQGNSA. The CDR3 loop spans 15 amino acids. V was pared by 3 bases and J by 7 bases, with 13 bases between. The CDR3 loop is CASSLSRGGNSPLHF. CDR3 DNA sequence: TGTGCCAGCAGCTTGAGCAGAGGCGGAAATTCACCCCTCCACTTT. Full variable domain (remainder filled in from reference TRBV7-2 and TRBJ1-6): GAGVSQSPSNKVTEKGKDVELRCDPISGHTALYWYRQSLGQGLEFLIYFQGNSAPDKSGLPSDRFSAERTGGSVSTLTIQRTQQEDSAVYLCASSLSRGGNSPLHFGNGTRLTVT.

The rearrangement links TRBV19 to TRBJ1-5; 8 positions match TRBD1. Germline V gene data show CDR1 as LNHDA and CDR2 as SQIVND (reference sequence). There are 15 residues in the CDR3. V lost 4 bases, J lost 6 bases, and 8 bases stayed unmatched. The CDR3 here is CASSTGATGGQPQHF. The DNA of the CDR3 is TGTGCCAGTAGTACGGGGGCCACAGGGGGTCAGCCCCAGCATTTT.

The chain recombines TRBV18 with TRBJ2-7; the match to TRBD2 covers 8 bases. The CDR3 length is 12 residues. V shed 1 base and J 7 bases; nucleotides not matched to a gene: 0. Germline lookup yields CDR1 KGHSH and CDR2 LQKENI. CDR3 in amino acids: CASSPLAGEQYF. In nucleotides, the CDR3 is TGTGCCAGCTCACCACTAGCGGGGGAGCAGTACTTC.

This clone showed up just once. CDR3 sequence: CASSPRGRKTQYF. In DNA form, the CDR3 reads TGTGCCAGCAGCCCCAGGGGGCGAAAGACCCAGTACTTC. The chain uses TRBV28 and TRBJ2-5; 8 bases are a match to TRBD1. Germline CDR1 reads MDHEN; CDR2 reads SYDVKM. V was pared by 6 bases and J by 6 bases, with 6 bases of the junction left unmatched. This CDR3 is built from 13 residues.

V gene TRBV30 combines with J gene TRBJ1-6; D remains ambiguous. The CDR3 contains 13 residues. CDR1 is GTSNPN and CDR2 is SVGIG in the germline V gene (reference sequence). The V gene lost 3 bases and the J gene lost 10 bases, with 13 bases spanning the gap. CDR3 amino acids: CAWSPSEGSPLHF. CDR3 nucleotides: TGTGCCTGGAGCCCCTCAGAGGGATCACCCCTCCACTTT.

J is TRBJ1-1 and V is TRBV6-8, with 8 bases matching TRBD1. The length of the CDR3 is 14 residues. Germline V gene sequence: CDR1 MNHGY, CDR2 SAAAGT. Germline trimming cut 7 bases from V and 0 bases from J; bases unmatched to any gene: 4. The CDR3 nucleotides read TGTGCCAGCAACGACAGGGGAATGAACACTGAAGCTTTCTTT. Its translation: CASNDRGMNTEAFF.